This record concerns one TCR beta chain sequence. Authors' processing steps: Scientists estimated how many nucleated cells there were by amplifying reference gene primers. Libraries were prepared by immunoSEQ multiplex PCR; TCRdb keeps only in-frame clonotypes and omits some of them. V, J and clone size reflect that table, while D and trimming were determined from the DNA. This table holds tens of thousands of clones, roughly 83% found once. The data derive from a study of blood T cell repertoires in COVID-19. Study-wide background: PBMCs, B-cell-depleted T cells, or T cells were the source of the cDNA or gDNA that made up the material.

In germline, CDR1 is MNHEY, CDR2 SMNVEV (reference sequence). The V end lost 3 bases, the J end lost 0 bases, and 5 bases lay between the germline ends. The CDR3 sequence is 14 residues long. The V call is TRBV27, the J call TRBJ2-2; no clear D. The sample taken for sequencing was peripheral blood. This TCR came from a man aged 45-65 years with acute or convalescent COVID-19. CDR3 sequence reads: CASSFSTNTGELFF. CDR3 DNA: TGTGCCAGCAGTTTTTCCACGAACACCGGGGAGCTGTTTTTT.